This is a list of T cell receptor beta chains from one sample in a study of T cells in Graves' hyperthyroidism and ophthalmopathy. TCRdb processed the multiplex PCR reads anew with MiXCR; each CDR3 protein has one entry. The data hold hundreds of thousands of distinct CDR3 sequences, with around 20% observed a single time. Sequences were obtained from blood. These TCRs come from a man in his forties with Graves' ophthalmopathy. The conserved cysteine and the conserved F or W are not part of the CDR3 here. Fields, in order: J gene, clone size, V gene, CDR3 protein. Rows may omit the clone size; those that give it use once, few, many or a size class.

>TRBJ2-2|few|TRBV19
ASSIPTGLAGGVPGELF
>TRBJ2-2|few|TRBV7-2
ASSLRGTSAYANTGELF
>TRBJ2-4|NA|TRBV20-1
SARPITGQGAKNIQY
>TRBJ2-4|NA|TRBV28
ASSPAGGKNIQY
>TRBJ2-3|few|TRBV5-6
ASIVLAGGGDTQY
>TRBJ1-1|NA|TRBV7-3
ASSPDRGSTEAF
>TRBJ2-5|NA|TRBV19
ASSIGGRQYQETQY
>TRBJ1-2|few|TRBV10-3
AMGGTATNYGYT
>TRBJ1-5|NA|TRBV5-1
ASSFDGGKYQPQH
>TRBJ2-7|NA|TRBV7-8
ASSPSGGYSYEQY
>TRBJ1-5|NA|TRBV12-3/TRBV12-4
ASIDSFGNQPQH
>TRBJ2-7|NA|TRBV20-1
SARAGAEAYEQY
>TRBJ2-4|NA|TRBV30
AWSVLARRNIQY
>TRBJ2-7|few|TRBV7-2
ASSSRTEAYEQY
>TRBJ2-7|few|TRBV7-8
ASSLELAGGGEQY
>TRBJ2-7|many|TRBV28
ASSFRTSGSMREQY
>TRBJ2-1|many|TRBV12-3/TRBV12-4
ASTRTSGGYNEQF
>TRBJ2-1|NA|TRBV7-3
ASSSGTGGPYNEQF
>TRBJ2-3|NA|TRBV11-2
ASSLWGSGGAETQY
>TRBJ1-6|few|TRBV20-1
SAPDPPAVH
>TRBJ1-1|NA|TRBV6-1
ASSRFSGMNTEAF
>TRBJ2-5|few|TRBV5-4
ASSGRRAAQETQY
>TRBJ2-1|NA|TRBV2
ASSEDIGSQGNEQF
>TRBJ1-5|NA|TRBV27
ASSTYEGVEPQH
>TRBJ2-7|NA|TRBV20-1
SAGASEQY
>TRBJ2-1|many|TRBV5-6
ASRGAGGEQF
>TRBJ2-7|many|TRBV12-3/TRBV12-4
ASSLQEIYEQY
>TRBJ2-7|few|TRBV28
ASSLGVAGQQYEQY
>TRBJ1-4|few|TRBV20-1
SARDAGPEKLF
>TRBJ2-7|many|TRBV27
ASSQTSGRDSYEQY
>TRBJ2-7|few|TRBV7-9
ASSPTTSPGSFEQY
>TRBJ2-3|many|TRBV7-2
ASSLLTSGGGTDTQY
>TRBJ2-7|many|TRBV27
ASSLPKGLAGVYKFWGEQY
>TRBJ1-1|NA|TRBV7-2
ASSPAGRQTEAF
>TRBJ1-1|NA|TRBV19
ASSIVPLQGLVRAF
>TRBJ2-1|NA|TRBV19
ASSLATGPNEQF
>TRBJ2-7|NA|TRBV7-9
ASNGDGYEQY
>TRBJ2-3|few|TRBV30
AWSLDGSPDTQY
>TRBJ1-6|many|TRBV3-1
ASSQMASLGASPLH
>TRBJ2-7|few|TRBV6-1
ASKTTVSSYEQY
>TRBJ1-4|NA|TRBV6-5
ASSYGADPPEKLF
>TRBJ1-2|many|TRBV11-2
ASSLGTGESYT
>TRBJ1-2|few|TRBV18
ASSPGPGADYGYT
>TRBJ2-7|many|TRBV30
AWTTAYEQY
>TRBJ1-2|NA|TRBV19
ASSTMTNYGYT
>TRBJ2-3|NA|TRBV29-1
SVRAGISTDTQY
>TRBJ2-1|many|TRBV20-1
SARDYNEQF
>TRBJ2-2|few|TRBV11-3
ASGQYTGELF
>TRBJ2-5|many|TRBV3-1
ASSQDLSGGYQETQY
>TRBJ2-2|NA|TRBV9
ASSVERGGNTGELF
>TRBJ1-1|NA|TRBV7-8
ASSITVNTEAF
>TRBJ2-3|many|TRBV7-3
ASSLNPSGGDTQY